This T cell receptor (beta chain) was recovered during a study of cytomegalovirus exposure and HLA in healthy donors (dated by TCRdb to about 2017). Context from the whole study: An earlier analysis of several hundred of the donors reported approximately 300 Gb of sequence data and some 110 million unique TCR beta sequences obtained from about 180 million T cells. About 300 gigabases of sequencing data and tens of millions of unique TCR sequences made up an early release that covered around 640 HLA-typed donors. Along with the approximately 700-subject first cohort, a separate validation cohort of over 90 different subjects was used. A later analysis re-analyzed previously published TCR beta repertoires from roughly 600 donors and added high-resolution HLA genotyping to study TCR occurrence patterns. In an earlier analysis of several hundred of the donors, high-throughput TCR beta sequencing was used to judge whether each TCR beta V gene segment behaved as functional or pseudogenic. Donor age, sex, ethnicity and CMV serostatus were collected together with the repertoire data. The study combined high-throughput TCR immunosequencing, statistical association of individual TCRs with disease status, and machine learning to predict cytomegalovirus infection status. Five DR-DQ haplotypes were handled as single units for association and clustering, since linkage in the cohort was strong. Every discovery cohort repertoire had been produced on one sequencing platform. Rather than using new phenotypic data, the later analysis identified candidate immune exposures from TCR beta sequences and from how often those sequences occurred across donors. Of the roughly 400 genotyped donors, approximately 82% fell in the genetic ancestry cluster associated with self-reported Caucasian donors. Genome-wide SNP genotypes for about three fifths of the roughly 670 donors were used in a later genetic analysis, which treated that subset as a discovery cohort. HLA typing included class I and class II loci at four-digit resolution. Using immunosequencing, the study profiled T cell repertoires from roughly 650 subjects and related those repertoires to cytomegalovirus serostatus. The number of donors typed differed by locus, with 629-630 for A, B, C, DRB1 and DQB1, about 500 for DQA1, approximately 580 for DPA1, and around 430 for DPB1. Among over 350 genotyped donors of the cohort, an average of 235,054 unique TCR beta nucleotide sequences were sequenced per donor, roughly 20% of them non-productive. The study aimed to test whether cataloging public T cell receptors could reveal signatures of past pathogen exposure.

The cohort was made up of roughly 670 healthy bone marrow donors. All cohort members were sampled while nominally healthy, although unrecorded immune exposures were likely present. The donor tested CMV seropositive, placing the donor among the approximately 290 seropositive members of the cohort. A peripheral blood sample was provided by each donor, and peripheral blood mononuclear cells were used for TCR beta sequencing. The Qiagen DNeasy Blood Extraction Kit was used to extract genomic DNA from the blood cell samples. Comment on this clone: Its antigen is currently not known. Base qualities were left out, and no much larger clone turns up one base away.

The library relied on the immunoSEQ multiplex PCR assay. For the multiplex PCR, a mixture combining 60 forward primers for TCR Vbeta segments and 13 reverse primers for TCR Jbeta segments was used. A multiplex PCR assay on genomic DNA amplified the CDR3 region of rearranged TCR beta genes. On the Illumina HiSeq System, the amplified TCR beta libraries were sequenced as 87-base-pair reads. The published analysis was carried out like this. A later analysis tallied roughly 76 million unique TCR beta chains across the 640 or so repertoires, and some 12 million of those chains were shared by two or more donors. Raw reads were error-corrected and collapsed into unique sequences by a nearest-neighbor algorithm in which closely related sequences were merged to remove PCR and sequencing errors. To assign V, D and J gene segments, CDR3 sequences were aligned to IMGT reference sequences. For a sequence to be retained, a match of at least six nucleotides to both a V gene segment and a J gene segment was required. Rearrangements were called productive when the CDR3 lacked stop codons and stayed in frame with V and J; all others were non-productive. CDR3 was defined by IMGT convention, running from the second conserved V-encoded cysteine to the conserved J-encoded phenylalanine. The earlier analysis of about 570 of the donors excluded any sequence lacking an unambiguous match to a single V gene segment. In an earlier analysis of 587 of the donors, V segments were called functional above 56.7% productive rearrangements and were called segregating when the between-donor standard deviation exceeded 5%. A statistical classification framework was built to diagnose cytomegalovirus status from the catalog of TCR beta chain sequences. In a later analysis, TCR nucleotide sequences were compared against IMGT/GENE-DB human TR gene sequences so that V and J genes could be assigned. In a later analysis, CDR3 sequences and most-parsimonious VDJ recombination scenarios were assigned using the TCRdist pipeline. In a later analysis, each TCR beta chain was defined by its CDR3 amino acid sequence together with its V-gene family, and reads lacking a unique V-gene family were excluded. As a way to deal with suspected cross-contamination and a sequencing artifact, a later analysis dropped nearly 600 nucleotide sequences that were highly shared and had low generation probability. A later analysis calculated a clonal expansion index for each public chain from normalized within-repertoire ranks of inferred template counts. In a later analysis, generation probabilities were computed using a VDJ recombination model fitted to out-of-frame rearrangements, and the results were checked against IGoR. In a later analysis, TCR-TCR, TCR-HLA and TCR-CMV co-occurrence was scored with hypergeometric tests, and a repertoire-size bias correction was applied to TCR pairs. A later analysis estimated false discovery rates by permuting HLA or CMV assignments 20 times. A later analysis grouped co-occurring TCRs with DBSCAN, adding TCRdist sequence similarity when clustering within HLA-allele-positive subsets. For co-occurrence clustering, repertoires with fewer than 30,000 or more than 120,000 public chains were excluded, along with roughly 5 repertoires with anomalous nucleotide sharing. The table comes from immuneACCESS by way of TCRdb, which keeps in-frame sequences with V and J called. Part of the clones is missing from these tables; in studies checked, under half for an unresolved V gene and the rest for unknown reasons. V and J calls and clone size come straight from that table; D and trimming were deduced from the DNA. The sample table lists about 160,000 clones, 75% to 90% of them with a count of one. 0.9% to 1% of the sample is held by the ten biggest clonotypes.

Paper-wide results and their limitations: The presence/absence analyses assumed that sequencing depth was roughly uniform across donors, and that assumption may not be true. A group of highly shared sequence variants was considered likely to be a technical artifact of the sequencing pipeline. According to the authors, the approach could potentially be generalized to other disease states and immunological phenotypes. A further reported finding was that TCR beta sequences accurately predicted the HLA-A and HLA-B alleles for most subjects in the first cohort. Immune exposure information for the cohort was limited to CMV serostatus. In a later analysis, HLA-associated TCR beta chains showed more clonal expansion and lower generation probabilities than non-associated chains that were equally common. Roughly 15 rarely observed V segments, including chromosome 9 orphons, were excluded from the earlier analysis of several hundred of the donors because counts were too low. The 87-base-pair reads could not distinguish some IMGT-functional V segments, including TRBV6-2 and TRBV6-3, so those segments were excluded. Most TCR sequences were seen in very few donors, while some public TCRs were found in many individuals. In a later genetic analysis, fewer N-insertions in productive TCRs were reported among donors in an Asian-associated ancestry cluster than the roughly 700-donor mean. When HLA alleles, especially DR and DQ, strongly co-occurred, attributing TCR associations to individual alleles was difficult. In this cohort, only TCR beta chains were sequenced, and detectable features were limited by the absence of alpha or paired-chain data. Correlated functional status among segregating V segments might reflect linkage disequilibrium, but an unknown experimental factor could not be ruled out. An association between a missense DCLRE1C variant and V-gene and J-gene trimming of TCR beta chains was found in a later genetic analysis and replicated in an independent cohort. In a later analysis, most CMV-associated TCR beta chains were found to appear HLA-restricted, with HLA associations seemingly driven largely by CMV exposure. According to a later analysis, parvovirus B19, influenza, CMV and Epstein-Barr virus appeared linked to several top co-occurrence clusters. The classifier was reported to diagnose cytomegalovirus status with high specificity and sensitivity in both the original cohort and the validation cohort. In vitro tests confirmed that three of the cytomegalovirus-associated TCR beta chains recognize cytomegalovirus antigens. An earlier analysis of several hundred of the donors showed that most TCR beta V segments appeared in productive rearrangements either about 87% or about 30% of the time, which broadly matched IMGT annotations. Specific HLA alleles were associated with 16,951 TCR beta sequences at a false discovery rate of 0.05 in a later analysis. In a later analysis, the rate of TCR association differed among HLA loci, with DRB1 alleles having the most associated TCRs and HLA-C alleles having the fewest. In the study, 150 to 200 TCR beta chains were listed as associated with cytomegalovirus. HLA typing was unavailable for some donors at each locus, so association tests used only the typed subset.

For CDR1 and CDR2, the germline V gene lists SGHAT and FQNNGV. Trimming at the junction amounts to 5 bases on V and 7 bases on J, and the germline ends lie 10 bases apart. The CDR3 spans 12 residues, from the cysteine through the phenylalanine. Only the CDR3 portion is preserved as DNA: 36 bases, with reading frame beginning at the first base. The sequenced sample consisted of PBMCs. The source is a girl aged 2-9 years in good health and CMV-seropositive. The sequence is built from TRBV11-2 and TRBJ2-3; D gene: possibly TRBD2, on 6 matching bases. The CDR3 reads as follows: CASSAGTHTQYF. The nucleotide sequence is given as TGTGCCAGCAGCGCGGGAACTCATACGCAGTATTTT.